A single sample gave rise to the 28 T cell receptor beta chains below, sequenced in a study of identical twins. TCRdb passed the 5' RACE reads through MiXCR, listing each CDR3 protein once. The sample contains 700,000 or so distinct CDR3 sequences, 21% of which appear only once. These same records also appear under a second study, on T cells expressing NK-cell markers.

The sample was PBMCs. The receptors were gathered from a woman under 30 in good health.

Details on this clonotype: At one end, the junction sequence differs from germline, possibly due to a read error. The chain employs TRBV30 and TRBJ2-1, with D possibly called TRBD1 or TRBD2 (6 bases each). CDR3 size: 11 residues. In germline, CDR1 is GTSNPN, CDR2 SVGIG (reference sequence). CDR3: CGGESYNEQFF. In DNA form, the CDR3 reads TGCGGGGGCGAGTCCTACAATGAGCAGTTCTTC. Together with reference TRBV30 and TRBJ2-1, the CDR3 gives the full variable domain: SQTIHQWPATLVQPVGSPLSLECTVEGTSNPNLYWYRQAAGRGLQLLFYSVGIGQISSEVPQNLSASRPQDRQFILSSKKLLLSDSGFYLCGGESYNEQFFGPGTRLTVL.

This chain uses TRBV29-1 with TRBJ2-7, with D tentatively TRBD1 (6 bases). V gave up 7 bases and J gave up 5 bases, with 12 bases separating them. CDR1 is SQVTM and CDR2 is ANQGSEA in the germline V gene. The CDR3 sequence is 11 residues long. The CDR3: CSGYYRDEQYF. Written as DNA, the CDR3 is TGCAGCGGGTATTACAGGGACGAGCAGTACTTC.

This clonotype came up many times. The junction departs from the called germline gene at one end, perhaps through a read error. V gene TRBV12-3 or TRBV12-4 combines with J gene TRBJ2-1; 7 nucleotides match TRBD2. The CDR3 is 15 residues long. The CDR3 region has the DNA TGTGCCAGCATTTTAAGCGGGGCGACAACCAATGAGCAGTTCTTC. It codes for CASILSGATTNEQFF.

This clonotype has only a few counts. The chain is built from TRBV7-8 and TRBJ2-1; D may be TRBD1 (5 bases). The CDR3 sequence is 14 residues long. V was trimmed by 5 bases and J by 3 bases, leaving 11 bases between them. Germline CDR1 and CDR2: SGHVS and FQNEAQ. The CDR3 DNA sequence: TGTGCCAGCAGCCCGGACAACGACTACAATGAGCAGTTCTTC. It yields the protein CASSPDNDYNEQFF. Variable domain in full (rest from reference TRBV7-8 and TRBJ2-1): GAGVSQSPRYKVAKRGQDVALRCDPISGHVSLFWYQQALGQGPEFLTYFQNEAQLDKSGLPSDRFFAERPEGSVSTLKIQRTQQEDSAVYLCASSPDNDYNEQFFGPGTRLTVL.

The gene calls are TRBV18 and TRBJ2-2; a weak D match, TRBD2 (5 bases). The CDR3 runs 16 residues. From germline, CDR1 is KGHSH and CDR2 LQKENI. Between the trimmed V and J ends, which lost 3 bases and 4 bases, there was a span of 15 bases. In nucleotides, the CDR3 is TGTGCCAGCTCACCCATGGGAGCACGGCGCACCGGGGAGCTGTTTTTT. Its protein is CASSPMGARRTGELFF.

This clonotype has just a few counts. The V and J genes are TRBV11-2 and TRBJ1-2; 7 bases fit TRBD1. This CDR3 is built from 13 residues. V lost 6 bases to trimming and J lost 8 bases; unmatched junction nucleotides: 9. Per germline, CDR1 SGHAT and CDR2 FQNNGV. The CDR3 nucleotides are TGTGCCAGCAGGGATACAGGGGAACGAGGCTACACCTTC. It encodes CASRDTGERGYTF.

The rearrangement uses TRBV12-3 or TRBV12-4 and TRBJ2-3, with D unresolved. The CDR3 consists of 14 residues. V was pared by 5 bases and J by 5 bases, with 14 bases between. The CDR3, as DNA: TGTGCCAGCAGTCCCTCGAAGTTTGGAGATACGCAGTATTTT. Protein: CASSPSKFGDTQYF.

This clonotype was found a few times. The chain links TRBV20-1 to TRBJ2-3; weak D call: TRBD2 (5 bases). V lost 7 bases and J 0 bases, leaving 8 bases between the germline ends. Germline V gene data show CDR1 as DFQATT and CDR2 as SNEGSKA (reference sequence). The CDR3 totals 12 residues. The CDR3 DNA is TGCAGTGGGACTGCTAGCACAGATACGCAGTATTTT. Protein sequence: CSGTASTDTQYF.

The V and J genes are TRBV20-1 and TRBJ1-1; unclear D gene. CDR1 and CDR2 (germline): DFQATT, SNEGSKA (reference sequence). The V and J ends lost 0 bases and 7 bases respectively, with 15 bases between them. The CDR3 contains 14 residues. CDR3 bases: TGCAGTGCTAGAGAAAGGGTGACTAGGGTTGAAGCTTTCTTT. Amino acids: CSARERVTRVEAFF.

The CDR3 sequence: CASSYQHNNEQFF. DNA for the CDR3: TGTGCCAGCAGTTACCAGCACAACAATGAGCAGTTCTTC. V and J are TRBV6-5 and TRBJ2-1; D gene ambiguous. V shed 2 bases and J shed 5 bases, with 7 bases lying between them. The CDR3 extends over 13 amino acids. Germline V gene lookup returns CDR1 MNHEY and CDR2 SVGAGI.

The CDR3 coding sequence is TGCAGCGTGAGCCCCTCTGGCTACACCTTC. This encodes CSVSPSGYTF. The V and J genes are TRBV29-1 and TRBJ1-2; D uncertain. This CDR3 region has 10 residues. V was cut by 6 bases and J by 7 bases, with 9 bases left in between. The germline V gene has CDR1 SQVTM and CDR2 ANQGSEA.

At least ten counts were recorded for this clonotype. The CDR3 DNA is TGTGCCAGCAGGCCGCCGGGACACCAGAATCAGCCCCAGCATTTT. As protein: CASRPPGHQNQPQHF. V gene TRBV6-5 combines with J gene TRBJ1-5, with a possible D match to TRBD1 (6 bases). V shed 6 bases and J shed 4 bases, with 16 bases lying between them. CDR3 length: 15 residues. From germline, CDR1 is MNHEY and CDR2 SVGAGI.

This clonotype was seen only a few times. The CDR3 bases are TGTGCCATCAGTGAAGGAGCTAGCGTAACCTACGAGCAGTACTTC. Protein product: CAISEGASVTYEQYF. V is TRBV10-3 and J is TRBJ2-7; tentatively, D is TRBD2 (6 bases). The germline V and J ends were trimmed by 3 bases and 2 bases, with 14 bases remaining between them. The CDR3 contains 15 residues. From germline, CDR1 is ENHRY and CDR2 SYGVKD.

The sample holds many counts of this clonotype. The chain recombines TRBV29-1 with TRBJ2-5, with TRBD1 as a possible D gene (6 bases). The CDR3 consists of 14 residues. Germline V CDR1 and CDR2: SQVTM, ANQGSEA. Trimming removed 5 bases at V and 5 bases at J, with 18 bases between. The DNA for the CDR3 is TGCAGCGTTATCACAGGGTCCCCCCGGGAGACCCAGTACTTC. This codes for CSVITGSPRETQYF.

This clonotype appeared many times. The chain joins TRBV29-1 to TRBJ2-5, with D perhaps TRBD2 (5 bases). Germline V lookup: CDR1 SQVTM, CDR2 ANQGSEA. The V and J ends lost 2 bases and 6 bases respectively, with 10 bases between them. The CDR3 covers 12 residues. The CDR3 DNA sequence: TGCAGCGTTGAAATGGGGAGCCAGACCCAGTACTTC. It yields the protein CSVEMGSQTQYF.

The J gene is TRBJ2-1, the V gene TRBV12-3 or TRBV12-4, with D tentatively TRBD1 or TRBD2 (5 bases each). There are 15 residues in the CDR3. Trimming took 7 bases from V and 7 from J, leaving 20 bases between them. The CDR3 reads CASTPSWDPINEQFF. The CDR3 DNA reads TGTGCCAGCACTCCCTCCTGGGACCCCATTAATGAGCAGTTCTTC.

This clonotype was detected many times. The chain has TRBV11-3 and TRBJ2-4; D is perhaps TRBD2 (6 bases). This CDR3 is built from 16 residues. Deletions cut 4 bases from V and 0 bases from J, with 13 bases between. Germline V gene lookup returns CDR1 SGHNT and CDR2 YENEEA. This chain's CDR3 is CASSSPSAGAKNIQYF. The CDR3 bases are TGTGCCAGCAGCTCCCCGTCAGCGGGAGCCAAAAACATTCAGTACTTC.

This chain joins TRBV5-1 and TRBJ2-2, with 8 nucleotides matching TRBD1. V lost 4 bases, J lost 8 bases, and 10 bases stayed unmatched. The CDR3 is 15 amino acids. Germline V CDR1 and CDR2: SGHRS, YFSETQ. The CDR3 DNA sequence: TGCGCCAGCAGCACGGGACAGGCGAAGACGGGGGAGCTGTTTTTT. The encoded protein is CASSTGQAKTGELFF.

The rearrangement uses TRBV7-2 and TRBJ2-1; 8 bases align to TRBD1. Trimming cost V 5 bases and J 0 bases; bases outside gene matches: 6. The V gene's germline CDR1 is SGHTA and CDR2 FQGNSA. This CDR3 contains 16 residues. The CDR3 spells CASSPQGANSYNEQFF. The CDR3 DNA reads TGTGCCAGCAGCCCCCAGGGGGCAAACTCCTACAATGAGCAGTTCTTC. Using reference TRBV7-2 and TRBJ2-1 for the parts outside the CDR3, the full variable domain is GAGVSQSPSNKVTEKGKDVELRCDPISGHTALYWYRQSLGQGLEFLIYFQGNSAPDKSGLPSDRFSAERTGGSVSTLTIQRTQQEDSAVYLCASSPQGANSYNEQFFGPGTRLTVL.

The chain employs TRBV12-3 or TRBV12-4 and TRBJ1-1; D gene unclear. The CDR3 is 11 residues long. The V and J ends lost 2 bases and 12 bases respectively, with 10 bases between them. CDR3 nucleotide sequence: TGTGCCAGCAGTTTATGGTCAGGAACTTTCTTT. Translation gives CASSLWSGTFF.

The rearrangement joins TRBV9 to TRBJ1-1; 8 nucleotides align to TRBD1. Unmatched junction bases numbered 3, after V lost 0 bases and J lost 2 bases. Looked up from germline, CDR1 is SGDLS and CDR2 is YYNGEE. The CDR3 extends over 15 amino acids. CDR3 nucleotide sequence: TGTGCCAGCAGCGTAGTCACAGGGGGAAACACTGAAGCTTTCTTT. This translates into CASSVVTGGNTEAFF.

The gene calls are TRBV7-9 and TRBJ1-4; D ambiguous. The V gene lost 5 bases and the J gene lost 7 bases, with 8 bases spanning the gap. CDR1 SEHNR and CDR2 FQNEAQ come from the germline V gene (reference sequence). The CDR3 consists of 12 residues. The CDR3 sequence is CASSTGSEKLFF. The CDR3 nucleotides are TGTGCCAGCAGCACCGGGAGTGAAAAACTGTTTTTT.

This clonotype has at least ten counts. The chain has TRBV5-5 and TRBJ2-1, with 11 bases aligning to TRBD2. The V gene end was trimmed by 7 bases and the J gene end by 0 bases; junction bases not matched to a gene: 3. The germline gives CDR1 SGHKS, CDR2 YYEKEE (reference sequence). The CDR3 is 15 residues long. The CDR3 DNA is TGTGCCAGCGAACTAGCGGGGGACTCCTACAATGAGCAGTTCTTC. Residues: CASELAGDSYNEQFF.

V is TRBV7-9 and J is TRBJ2-7, with TRBD1 matching 9 bases. Germline CDR1 SEHNR, CDR2 FQNEAQ (reference sequence). CDR3 length equals 16 residues. V lost 2 bases, J lost 3 bases, and 8 bases stayed unmatched. This CDR3 is CASSLTGTGWYYEQYF. As DNA, the CDR3 is TGTGCCAGCAGCTTAACCGGGACAGGGTGGTACTACGAGCAGTACTTC.

The V call is TRBV7-3, the J call TRBJ2-5; unclear D gene. The germline V and J ends were trimmed by 1 base and 5 bases, with 14 bases remaining between them. The CDR3 sequence is 15 residues long. Germline V lookup: CDR1 SGHTA, CDR2 FQGTGA. The CDR3 is CASSLSSQSGETQYF. CDR3 nucleotides: TGTGCCAGCAGCTTAAGTTCACAGTCCGGCGAGACCCAGTACTTC.

The chain links TRBV7-6 to TRBJ2-7, with D perhaps matching TRBD2 (6 bases). The V gene lost 5 bases and the J gene lost 3 bases, with 11 bases spanning the gap. This CDR3 comprises 13 residues. From germline, CDR1 is SGHVS and CDR2 FNYEAQ. In nucleotides, the CDR3 is TGTGCCAGCAGCGCCGGACTATTCTACGAGCAGTACTTC. This translates into CASSAGLFYEQYF.

This chain connects TRBV29-1 to TRBJ2-3, with 13 nucleotides matching TRBD2. The junction had 18 bases not matched to a gene; V was cut back by 8 bases and J by 4 bases. The germline CDR1 and CDR2 sequences are SQVTM and ANQGSEA. The CDR3 sequence is 18 residues long. The CDR3 coding sequence is TGCAGCCCCCGTATACGACTAGCGGGGGGCCCTAAACCAGATACGCAGTATTTT. Its translation is CSPRIRLAGGPKPDTQYF.

This clonotype occurred a few times. This chain links TRBV12-3 or TRBV12-4 with TRBJ2-7; no clear D. There are 13 residues in the CDR3. Trimming left V 5 bases short and J 3 bases short, with 11 bases between. As DNA, the CDR3 is TGTGCCAGCAGTCCCCGACTTCTCTACGAGCAGTACTTC. This gives the protein CASSPRLLYEQYF.